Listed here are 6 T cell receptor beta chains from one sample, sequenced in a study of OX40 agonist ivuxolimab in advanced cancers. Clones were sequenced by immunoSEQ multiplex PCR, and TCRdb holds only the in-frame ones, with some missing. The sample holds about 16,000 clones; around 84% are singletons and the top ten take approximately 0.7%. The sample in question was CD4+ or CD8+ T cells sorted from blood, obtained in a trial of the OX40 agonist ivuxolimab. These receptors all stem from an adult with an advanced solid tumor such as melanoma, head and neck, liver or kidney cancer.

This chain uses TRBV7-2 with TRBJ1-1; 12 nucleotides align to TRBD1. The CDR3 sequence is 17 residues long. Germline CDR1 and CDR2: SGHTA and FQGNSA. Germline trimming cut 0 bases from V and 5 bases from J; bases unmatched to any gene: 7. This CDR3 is CASSLAGTGGVWTEAFF. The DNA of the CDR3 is TGTGCCAGCAGCTTAGCCGGGACAGGGGGCGTTTGGACTGAAGCTTTCTTT.

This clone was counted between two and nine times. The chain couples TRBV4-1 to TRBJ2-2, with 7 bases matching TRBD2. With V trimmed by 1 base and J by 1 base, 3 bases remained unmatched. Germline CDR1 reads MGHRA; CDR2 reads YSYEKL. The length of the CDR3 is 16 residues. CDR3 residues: CASSQGSGVNTGELFF. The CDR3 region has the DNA TGCGCCAGCAGCCAAGGGAGCGGGGTGAACACCGGGGAGCTGTTTTTT.

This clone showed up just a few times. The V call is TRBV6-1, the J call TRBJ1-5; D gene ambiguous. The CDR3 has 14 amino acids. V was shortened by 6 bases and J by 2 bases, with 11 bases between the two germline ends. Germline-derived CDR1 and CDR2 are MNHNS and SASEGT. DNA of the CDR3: TGTGCCAGCAGCACGAACTGGGGCAATCAGCCCCAGCATTTT. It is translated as CASSTNWGNQPQHF.

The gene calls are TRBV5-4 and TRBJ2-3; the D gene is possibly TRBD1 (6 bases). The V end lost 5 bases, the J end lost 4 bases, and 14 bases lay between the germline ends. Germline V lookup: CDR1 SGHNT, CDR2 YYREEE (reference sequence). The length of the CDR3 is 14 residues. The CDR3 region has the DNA TGTGCCAGCAGTTCCGCTGGGGGCTCAGATACGCAGTATTTT. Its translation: CASSSAGGSDTQYF.

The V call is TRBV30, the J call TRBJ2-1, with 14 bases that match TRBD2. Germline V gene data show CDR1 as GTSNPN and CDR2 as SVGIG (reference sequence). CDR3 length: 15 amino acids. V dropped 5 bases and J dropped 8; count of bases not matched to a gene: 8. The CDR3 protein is CAWGKGLAGVHEQFF. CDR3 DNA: TGTGCCTGGGGGAAGGGACTAGCGGGAGTACATGAGCAGTTCTTC.

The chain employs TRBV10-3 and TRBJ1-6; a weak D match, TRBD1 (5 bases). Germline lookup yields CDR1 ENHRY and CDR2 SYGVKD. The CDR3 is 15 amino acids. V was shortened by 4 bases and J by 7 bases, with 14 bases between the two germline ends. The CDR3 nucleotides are TGTGCCATCAGTGGAATCGGCAGGGAGAATTCACCCCTCCACTTT. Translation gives CAISGIGRENSPLHF.